This T cell receptor beta chain was documented in a study of T cells in Graves' hyperthyroidism and ophthalmopathy. The ends lost 1 base at V and 6 bases at J; junction bases unmatched: 34. CDR3 size: 24 residues. CDR1 is DFQATT and CDR2 is SNEGSKA in the germline V gene (reference sequence). This clonotype was counted at least ten times. Absence of ophthalmopathy progression within 18 months defined stable Graves' hyperthyroidism. Uncontrolled infection, other autoimmune disease, pregnancy or lactation excluded patients. Diagnoses were made from clinical symptoms, serum measures (thyroxine and TRAb), thyroid ultrasound and orbital computed tomography. There were TCR beta CDR3 regions amplified from RNA transcripts. HTBI primers drove first-round RT-PCR of the TCR CDR3. Using its own MiXCR run on the multiplex PCR reads, TCRdb lists one record per CDR3 protein. This table has about 700,000 distinct CDR3 sequences, around 15% appearing once.

The TCR originated in a woman aged 18-29 years with Graves' hyperthyroidism. The chain couples TRBV20-1 to TRBJ2-3; 10 bases fit TRBD2. The sample was blood. In DNA, the CDR3 is TGCAGTGCTAGAGCGTATGGGACATCGGGAACCTTCGACCAGCGGGAGGGTCTCAGGGATACGCAGTATTTT. Its translation: CSARAYGTSGTFDQREGLRDTQYF.